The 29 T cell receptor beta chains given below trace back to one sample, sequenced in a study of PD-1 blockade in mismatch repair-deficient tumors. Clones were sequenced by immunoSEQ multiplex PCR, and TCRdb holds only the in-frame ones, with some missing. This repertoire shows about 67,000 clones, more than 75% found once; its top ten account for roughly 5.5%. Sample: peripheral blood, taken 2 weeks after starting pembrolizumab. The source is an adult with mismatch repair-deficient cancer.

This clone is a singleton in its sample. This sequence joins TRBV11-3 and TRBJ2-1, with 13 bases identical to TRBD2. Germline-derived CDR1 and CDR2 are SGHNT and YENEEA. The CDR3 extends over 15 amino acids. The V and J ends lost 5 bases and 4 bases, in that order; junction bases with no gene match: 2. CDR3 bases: TGTGCCAGCAGCACTAGCGGGAGGGGTTACAATGAGCAGTTCTTC. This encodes CASSTSGRGYNEQFF. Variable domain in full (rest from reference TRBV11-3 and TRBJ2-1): EAGVVQSPRYKIIEKKQPVAFWCNPISGHNTLYWYLQNLGQGPELLIRYENEEAVDDSQLPKDRFSAERLKGVDSTLKIQPAELGDSAVYLCASSTSGRGYNEQFFGPGTRLTVL.

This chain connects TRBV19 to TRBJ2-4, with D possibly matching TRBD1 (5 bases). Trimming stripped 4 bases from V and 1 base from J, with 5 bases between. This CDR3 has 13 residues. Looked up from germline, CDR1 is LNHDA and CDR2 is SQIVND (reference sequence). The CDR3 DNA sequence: TGTGCCAGTAGTACAGGGGCCAAAAACATTCAGTACTTC. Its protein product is CASSTGAKNIQYF.

The DNA for the CDR3 is TGTGCCAGTAGTATTCTCGGCTCTGGAAACACCATATATTTT. Amino acid sequence: CASSILGSGNTIYF. The V call is TRBV19, the J call TRBJ1-3; D unresolved. V was clipped by 3 bases and J by 0 bases, with 6 bases between them. CDR3 length: 14 residues. Germline loops: CDR1 LNHDA, CDR2 SQIVND (reference sequence).

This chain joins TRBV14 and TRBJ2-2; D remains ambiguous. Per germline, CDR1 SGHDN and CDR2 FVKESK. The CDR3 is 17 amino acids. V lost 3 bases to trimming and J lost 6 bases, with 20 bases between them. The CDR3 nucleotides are TGTGCCAGCAGCCATCTTAAAGGGAAAGGGCACGCCGGGGAGCTGTTTTTT. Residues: CASSHLKGKGHAGELFF.

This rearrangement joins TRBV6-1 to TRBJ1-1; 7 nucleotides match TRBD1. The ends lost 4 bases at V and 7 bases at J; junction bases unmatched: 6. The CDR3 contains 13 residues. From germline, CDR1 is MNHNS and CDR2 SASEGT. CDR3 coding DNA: TGTGCCAGCAGTGCAAGACAGGGTTTTGAAGCTTTCTTT. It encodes CASSARQGFEAFF.

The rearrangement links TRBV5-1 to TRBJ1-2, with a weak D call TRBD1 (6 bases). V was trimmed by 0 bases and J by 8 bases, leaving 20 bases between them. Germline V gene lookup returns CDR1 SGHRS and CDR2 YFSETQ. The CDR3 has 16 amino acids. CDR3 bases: TGCGCCAGCAGCTTGGCCGGGACACCTACGTCTCGGGGCTACACCTTC. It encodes CASSLAGTPTSRGYTF.

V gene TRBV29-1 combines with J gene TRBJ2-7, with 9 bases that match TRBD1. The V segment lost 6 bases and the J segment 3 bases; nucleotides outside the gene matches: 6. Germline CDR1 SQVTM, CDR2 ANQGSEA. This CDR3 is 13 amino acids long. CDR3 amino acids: CSVTGQGFYEQYF. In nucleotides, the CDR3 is TGCAGCGTGACTGGACAGGGGTTCTACGAGCAGTACTTC.

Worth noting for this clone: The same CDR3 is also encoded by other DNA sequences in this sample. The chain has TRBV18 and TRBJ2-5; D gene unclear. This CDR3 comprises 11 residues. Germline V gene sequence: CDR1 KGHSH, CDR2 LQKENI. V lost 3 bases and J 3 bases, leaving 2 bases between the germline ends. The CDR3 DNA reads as TGTGCCAGCTCACCGGAAGAGACCCAGTACTTC. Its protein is CASSPEETQYF. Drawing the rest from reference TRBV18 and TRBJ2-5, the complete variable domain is NAGVMQNPRHLVRRRGQEARLRCSPMKGHSHVYWYRQLPEEGLKFMVYLQKENIIDESGMPKERFSAEFPKEGPSILRIQQVVRGDSAAYFCASSPEETQYFGPGTRLLVL.

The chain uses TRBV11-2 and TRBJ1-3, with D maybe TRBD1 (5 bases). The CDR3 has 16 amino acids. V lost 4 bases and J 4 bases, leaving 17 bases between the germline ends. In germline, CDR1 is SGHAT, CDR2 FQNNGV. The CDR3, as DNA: TGTGCCAGCAGCTCTCCCAGGGTTCTCTTCGGAAACACCATATATTTT. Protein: CASSSPRVLFGNTIYF.

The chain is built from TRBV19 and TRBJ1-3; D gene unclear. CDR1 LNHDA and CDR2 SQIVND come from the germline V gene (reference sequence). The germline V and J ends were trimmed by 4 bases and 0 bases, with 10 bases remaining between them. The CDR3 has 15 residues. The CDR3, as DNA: TGTGCCAGTAGTACCGGCCTTACCTCTGGAAACACCATATATTTT. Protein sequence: CASSTGLTSGNTIYF.

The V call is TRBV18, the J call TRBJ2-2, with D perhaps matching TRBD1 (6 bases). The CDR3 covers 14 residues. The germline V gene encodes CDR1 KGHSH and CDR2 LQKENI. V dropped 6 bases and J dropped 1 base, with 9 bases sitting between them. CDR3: CASSPDRNTGELFF. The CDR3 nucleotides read TGTGCCAGCTCCCCGGACAGGAACACCGGGGAGCTGTTTTTT.

The CDR3 sequence: CASSPGQGSSGNTIYF. Written as DNA, the CDR3 is TGTGCCAGCAGCCCCGGACAGGGAAGCTCTGGAAACACCATATATTTT. The chain combines TRBV9 with TRBJ1-3, with 8 positions matching TRBD1. V was clipped by 4 bases and J by 0 bases; unmatched bases: 6. CDR3 length: 16 residues. CDR1 is SGDLS, CDR2 YYNGEE, per germline.

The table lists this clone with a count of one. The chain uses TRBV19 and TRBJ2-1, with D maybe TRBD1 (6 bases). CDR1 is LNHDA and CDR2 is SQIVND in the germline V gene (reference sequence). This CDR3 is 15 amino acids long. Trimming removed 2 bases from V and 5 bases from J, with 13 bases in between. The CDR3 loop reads CASSIQARDNNEQFF. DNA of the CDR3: TGTGCCAGTAGTATACAAGCACGGGACAACAATGAGCAGTTCTTC.

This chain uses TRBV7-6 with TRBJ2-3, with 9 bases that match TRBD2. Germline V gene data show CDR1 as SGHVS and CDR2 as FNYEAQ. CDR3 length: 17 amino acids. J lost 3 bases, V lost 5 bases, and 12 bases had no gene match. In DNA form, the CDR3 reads TGTGCCAGCAGCCGGTACCGCGTGACTAGCGGAACAGATACGCAGTATTTT. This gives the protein CASSRYRVTSGTDTQYF.

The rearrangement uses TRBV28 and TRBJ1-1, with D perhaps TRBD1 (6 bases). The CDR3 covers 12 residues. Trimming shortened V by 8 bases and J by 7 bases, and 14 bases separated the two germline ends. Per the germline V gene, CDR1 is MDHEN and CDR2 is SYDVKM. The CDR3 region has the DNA TGTGCCAGCGTGCGGGGGCTTCTTGAAGCTTTCTTT. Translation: CASVRGLLEAFF.

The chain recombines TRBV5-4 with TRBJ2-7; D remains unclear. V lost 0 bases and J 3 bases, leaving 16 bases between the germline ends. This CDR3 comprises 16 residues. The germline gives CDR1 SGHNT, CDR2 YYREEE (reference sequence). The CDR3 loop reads CASSLAGPKKNYEQYF. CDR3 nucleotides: TGTGCCAGCAGCTTGGCCGGACCTAAAAAAAACTACGAGCAGTACTTC.

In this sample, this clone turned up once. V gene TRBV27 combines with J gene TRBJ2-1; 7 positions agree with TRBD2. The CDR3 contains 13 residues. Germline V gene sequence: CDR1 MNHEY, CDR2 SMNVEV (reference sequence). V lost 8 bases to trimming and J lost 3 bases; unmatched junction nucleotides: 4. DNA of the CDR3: TGTGCCAGCTACAGCGGGATCTACAATGAGCAGTTCTTC. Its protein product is CASYSGIYNEQFF.

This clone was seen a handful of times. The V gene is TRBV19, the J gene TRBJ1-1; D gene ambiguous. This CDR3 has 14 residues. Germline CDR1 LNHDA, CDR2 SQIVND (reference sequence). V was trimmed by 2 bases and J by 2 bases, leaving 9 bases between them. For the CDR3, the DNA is TGTGCCAGTAGTATATTTGGCGGAAACACTGAAGCTTTCTTT. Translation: CASSIFGGNTEAFF.

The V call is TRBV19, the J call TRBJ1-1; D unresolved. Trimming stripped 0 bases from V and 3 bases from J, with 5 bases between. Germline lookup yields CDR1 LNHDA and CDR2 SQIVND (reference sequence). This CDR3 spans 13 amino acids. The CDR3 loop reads CASSIDRDTEAFF. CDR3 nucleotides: TGTGCCAGTAGTATAGATCGGGACACTGAAGCTTTCTTT.

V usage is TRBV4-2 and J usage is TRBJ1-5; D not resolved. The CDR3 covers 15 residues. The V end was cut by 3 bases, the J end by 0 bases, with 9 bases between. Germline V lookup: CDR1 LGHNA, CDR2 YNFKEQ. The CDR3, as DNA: TGTGCCAGCAGCCAGGGCGCTAATAGCAATCAGCCCCAGCATTTT. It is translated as CASSQGANSNQPQHF.

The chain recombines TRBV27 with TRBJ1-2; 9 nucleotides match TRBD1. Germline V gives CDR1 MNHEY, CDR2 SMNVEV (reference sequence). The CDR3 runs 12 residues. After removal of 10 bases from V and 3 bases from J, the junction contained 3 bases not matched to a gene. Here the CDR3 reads CANRQGDYGYTF. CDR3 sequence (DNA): TGTGCCAACCGACAGGGGGACTATGGCTACACCTTC.

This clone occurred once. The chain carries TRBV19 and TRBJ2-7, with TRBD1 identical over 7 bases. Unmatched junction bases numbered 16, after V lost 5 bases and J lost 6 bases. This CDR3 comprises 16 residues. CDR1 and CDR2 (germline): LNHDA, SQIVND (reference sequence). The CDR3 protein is CASSFTGTEPWGEQYF. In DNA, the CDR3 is TGTGCCAGTAGTTTCACCGGGACAGAGCCGTGGGGCGAGCAGTACTTC.

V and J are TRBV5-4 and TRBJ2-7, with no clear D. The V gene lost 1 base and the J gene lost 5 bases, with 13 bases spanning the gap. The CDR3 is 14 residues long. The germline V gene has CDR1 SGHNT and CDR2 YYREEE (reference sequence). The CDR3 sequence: CASSLRLGFDEQYF. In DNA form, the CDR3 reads TGTGCCAGCAGCTTGCGGTTGGGGTTCGACGAGCAGTACTTC.

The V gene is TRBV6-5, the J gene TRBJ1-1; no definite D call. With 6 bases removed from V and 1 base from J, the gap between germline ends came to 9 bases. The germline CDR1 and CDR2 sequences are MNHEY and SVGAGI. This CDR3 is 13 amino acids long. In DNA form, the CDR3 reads TGTGCCAGCAGCCCCCCCTCGAACACTGAAGCTTTCTTT. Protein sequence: CASSPPSNTEAFF.

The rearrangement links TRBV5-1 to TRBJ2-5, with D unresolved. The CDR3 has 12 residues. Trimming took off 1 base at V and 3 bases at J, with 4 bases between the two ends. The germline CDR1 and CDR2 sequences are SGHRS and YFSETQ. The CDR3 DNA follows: TGCGCCAGCAGCTTGAAAAAAGAGACCCAGTACTTC. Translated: CASSLKKETQYF.

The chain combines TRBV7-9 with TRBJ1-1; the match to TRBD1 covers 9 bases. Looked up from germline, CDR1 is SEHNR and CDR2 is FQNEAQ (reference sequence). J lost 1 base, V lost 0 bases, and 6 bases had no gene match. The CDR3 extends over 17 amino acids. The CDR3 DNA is TGTGCCAGCAGCTTAGCACCCTGGACAGGGGAGAACACTGAAGCTTTCTTT. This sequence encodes CASSLAPWTGENTEAFF.

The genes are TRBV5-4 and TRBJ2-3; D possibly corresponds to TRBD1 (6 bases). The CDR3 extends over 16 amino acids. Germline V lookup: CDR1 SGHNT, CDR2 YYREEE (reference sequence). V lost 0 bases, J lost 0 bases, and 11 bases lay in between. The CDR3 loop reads CASSLDQGMSTDTQYF. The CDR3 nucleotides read TGTGCCAGCAGCTTGGACCAGGGGATGAGCACAGATACGCAGTATTTT.

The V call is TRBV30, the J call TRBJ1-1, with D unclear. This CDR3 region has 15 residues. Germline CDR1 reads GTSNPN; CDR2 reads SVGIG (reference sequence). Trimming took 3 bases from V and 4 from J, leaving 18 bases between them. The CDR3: CAWRKKEYLVTEAFF. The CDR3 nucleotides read TGTGCCTGGAGAAAAAAGGAATACCTAGTCACTGAAGCTTTCTTT.

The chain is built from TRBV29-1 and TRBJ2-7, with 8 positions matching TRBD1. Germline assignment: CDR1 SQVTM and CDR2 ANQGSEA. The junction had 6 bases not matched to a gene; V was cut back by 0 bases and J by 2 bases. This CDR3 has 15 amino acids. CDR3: CSVEDRGTGAYEQYF. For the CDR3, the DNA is TGCAGCGTTGAAGATCGCGGGACAGGAGCCTACGAGCAGTACTTC.